The 10 T cell receptor beta chains below all came from one sample that was sequenced in a study of identical twins. In TCRdb, the 5' RACE reads were re-called with MiXCR into one record per CDR3 protein. The repertoire has roughly 1.6 million distinct CDR3 sequences, 32% of them found once; the top ten carry about 0.3%. The source material was cord blood. The receptors here all came from a newborn girl in good health.

CDR3 amino acids: CASSLVGLGRGTPNNEQFF. CDR3 in DNA: TGTGCCAGCAGCTTAGTCGGGTTGGGGCGGGGGACTCCGAACAATGAGCAGTTCTTC. The chain links TRBV13 to TRBJ2-1, with TRBD2 matching over 7 bases. CDR1 PRHDT and CDR2 FYEKMQ come from the germline V gene (reference sequence). The CDR3 is 19 residues long. V was clipped by 1 base and J by 5 bases; unmatched bases: 17. Complete variable domain (other parts from reference TRBV13 and TRBJ2-1): AAGVIQSPRHLIKEKRETATLKCYPIPRHDTVYWYQQGPGQDPQFLISFYEKMQSDKGSIPDRFSAQQFSDYHSELNMSSLELGDSALYFCASSLVGLGRGTPNNEQFFGPGTRLTVL.

This clonotype was found a few times. V is TRBV2 and J is TRBJ1-1; no clear D gene. CDR1 is SNHLY and CDR2 is FYNNEI in the germline V gene. Between the trimmed V and J ends, which lost 1 base and 4 bases, there was a span of 10 bases. The CDR3 contains 14 residues. As DNA, the CDR3 is TGTGCCAGCAGTGAAGGGGTAACCAGCACTGAAGCTTTCTTT. It specifies CASSEGVTSTEAFF.

The CDR3 DNA sequence: TGTGCCAGCAGATTTAGGGGGGGGGCTTACAATGAGCAGTTCTTC. Amino acids: CASRFRGGAYNEQFF. This chain connects TRBV27 to TRBJ2-1; TRBD2 is a possible D gene (7 bases). CDR1 and CDR2 from the germline V gene are MNHEY and SMNVEV (reference sequence). Deletions cut 6 bases from V and 4 bases from J, with 16 bases between. The CDR3 consists of 15 residues.

The chain joins TRBV10-3 to TRBJ1-1, with D maybe TRBD1 (6 bases). The V gene lost 6 bases and the J gene lost 1 base, with 12 bases spanning the gap. This CDR3 has 14 amino acids. The germline CDR1 and CDR2 sequences are ENHRY and SYGVKD. CDR3 amino acids: CAIRYREENTEAFF. The CDR3 DNA follows: TGTGCCATCAGGTACAGGGAGGAGAACACTGAAGCTTTCTTT.

This clonotype was seen a handful of times. This rearrangement joins TRBV27 to TRBJ2-1; perhaps TRBD1 as D (6 bases). Germline loops: CDR1 MNHEY, CDR2 SMNVEV (reference sequence). The CDR3 runs to 16 residues. The ends were cut back, 3 bases at V and 3 bases at J, with 15 bases in the middle. The CDR3 nucleotides are TGTGCCAGCAGTTTCCGGACAGCTCAAATCTACAATGAGCAGTTCTTC. Translated, it gives CASSFRTAQIYNEQFF.

About this clonotype: This could be a read error, since a much larger clone is one nucleotide away. The V gene is TRBV3-1, the J gene TRBJ2-1; D gene ambiguous. The DNA end favors TRBJ2-7, so the J call may be wrong. CDR1 is LGHDT and CDR2 is YNNKEL in the germline V gene (reference sequence). The CDR3 spans 15 residues. CDR3 DNA: TGTGCCAGCAGCCAAGAGAGCGTCTCCTACAATGAGCAGTACTTC. This translates into CASSQESVSYNEQYF.

The sample holds a few counts of this clonotype. The gene calls are TRBV11-2 and TRBJ1-2; D is undetermined. This CDR3 has 14 amino acids. Trimming stripped 1 base from V and 4 bases from J, with 10 bases between. Per germline, CDR1 SGHAT and CDR2 FQNNGV. DNA of the CDR3: TGTGCCAGCAGCTTAGGGCCACTGCTCTATGGCTACACCTTC. Protein: CASSLGPLLYGYTF.

This clonotype was seen a few times. This chain connects TRBV6-5 to TRBJ2-1; D perhaps matches TRBD1 (6 bases). The CDR3 runs to 15 residues. V lost 6 bases and J lost 3, with 15 bases in between. The V gene's germline CDR1 is MNHEY and CDR2 SVGAGI. The CDR3 DNA is TGTGCCAGCAGCTCACAGGGACAACGCTACAATGAGCAGTTCTTC. This gives the protein CASSSQGQRYNEQFF.

This clonotype was counted only a few times. The chain couples TRBV4-1 to TRBJ2-1; D could derive from TRBD1 or TRBD2 (5 bases each). This CDR3 spans 15 amino acids. The germline V gene encodes CDR1 MGHRA and CDR2 YSYEKL. The germline V and J ends were trimmed by 3 bases and 0 bases, with 9 bases remaining between them. CDR3 sequence reads: CASSQWGTSYNEQFF. The CDR3 DNA sequence: TGCGCCAGCAGCCAGTGGGGGACCTCCTACAATGAGCAGTTCTTC.

This chain links TRBV29-1 with TRBJ1-2; 7 bases line up with TRBD1. The CDR3 runs 12 residues. The V gene's germline CDR1 is SQVTM and CDR2 ANQGSEA. V was pared by 7 bases and J by 3 bases, with 5 bases of the junction left unmatched. The CDR3: CSATGEDYGYTF. CDR3 nucleotides: TGCAGCGCCACAGGGGAAGACTATGGCTACACCTTC.